These T cell receptor beta chains were read from a single sample in a study of T-cell reconstitution after alpha-beta-depleted transplantation in children. TCRdb itself ran the PCR reads through MiXCR, one entry per CDR3 protein. This sample yields fewer than 550,000 distinct CDR3 sequences, of which about an eighth are seen a single time; 13% to 15% belongs to the top ten. The source was PBMCs, mostly from graft donor cells, collected 180 days after TCRalphabeta/CD19-depleted stem cell transplant. These receptors were collected from a female patient aged 2 to 10 who had a stem cell transplant for aplastic anemia, so the T cells may come from the graft donor. Both conserved end residues are part of each CDR3. D genes are given only for firm matches. The size field is filled for only some rows; it gives once, few, many or a size class.

d_call,clone_size,j_call,v_call,cdr3_aa,cdr3_nt
.,few,TRBJ2-1,TRBV21-1,CASSKEEGALTNEQFF,TGTGCCAGCAGCAAAGAAGAGGGGGCGCTTACCAATGAGCAGTTCTTC
.,few,TRBJ1-4,TRBV18,CASSQDVAGNEKLFF,TGTGCCAGCTCGCAGGATGTGGCGGGGAATGAAAAACTGTTTTTT
TRBD1,.,TRBJ1-5,TRBV28,CAGSSMTGGSNQPQHF,TGTGCCGGCAGTTCGATGACAGGGGGAAGCAATCAGCCCCAGCATTTT
TRBD1,.,TRBJ1-2,TRBV29-1,CSVERDRAYGYTF,TGCAGCGTTGAAAGAGACAGGGCCTATGGCTACACCTTC
TRBD2,.,TRBJ2-1,TRBV19,CASSIGGSLYNEQFF,TGTGCCAGTAGTATCGGCGGGAGTCTCTACAATGAGCAGTTCTTC
.,.,TRBJ2-1,TRBV20-1,CSASYRVGQFF,TGCAGTGCTAGCTACAGGGTGGGACAGTTCTTC
TRBD2,.,TRBJ2-1,TRBV28,CASSPLLPSGRAKSYNEQFF,TGTGCCAGCAGTCCCCTCTTACCTAGCGGGAGGGCCAAATCCTACAATGAGCAGTTCTTC
.,few,TRBJ1-5,TRBV10-3,CAISVKGSQPQHF,TGTGCCATCAGTGTAAAAGGAAGTCAGCCCCAGCATTTT
.,.,TRBJ1-3,TRBV29-1,CSAKASRAGNTIYF,TGCAGCGCCAAGGCTTCCCGGGCTGGAAACACCATATATTTT
TRBD1,.,TRBJ2-1,TRBV12-5,CASGLGQGPGNEQFF,TGTGCTAGTGGTTTGGGACAGGGACCGGGCAATGAGCAGTTCTTC
.,.,TRBJ1-3,TRBV7-9,CASSLDYEQRGNTIYF,TGTGCCAGCAGCTTAGACTATGAACAGCGAGGAAACACCATATATTTT
.,few,TRBJ1-2,TRBV14,CASSQRHGTTNYGYTF,TGTGCCAGCAGCCAACGCCACGGGACCACTAACTATGGCTACACCTTC
.,.,TRBJ1-1,TRBV6-5,CASGSRARRLNTEAFF,TGTGCCAGCGGTTCCCGGGCCAGGCGGTTGAACACTGAAGCTTTCTTT
.,few,TRBJ1-2,TRBV6-5,CASSYLDSVGGYTF,TGTGCCAGCAGTTACCTTGACAGCGTGGGTGGCTACACCTTC
.,many,TRBJ2-1,TRBV27,CASTQGGPSITYNEQFF,TGTGCCAGCACTCAAGGAGGGCCTTCGATCACCTACAATGAGCAGTTCTTC
TRBD1,many,TRBJ2-7,TRBV18,CATGDRDSYEQYF,TGTGCCACCGGGGACAGGGACTCCTACGAGCAGTACTTC
.,many,TRBJ2-1,TRBV7-2,CASSNNVQGGKFF,TGTGCCAGCAGCAACAATGTACAGGGCGGGAAGTTCTTC
TRBD2,.,TRBJ2-1,TRBV5-1,CASSPLSLAGGASYNEQFF,TGCGCCAGCAGCCCCCTTTCACTAGCGGGAGGGGCCTCCTACAATGAGCAGTTCTTC
TRBD1,few,TRBJ1-4,TRBV4-2,CASSHLGQGNEKLFF,TGTGCCAGCAGCCATTTGGGACAGGGTAATGAAAAACTGTTTTTT
TRBD2,few,TRBJ2-3,TRBV7-2,CASSSRTSGSRTDTQYF,TGTGCCAGCAGCTCGCGGACTAGCGGGAGTAGGACAGATACGCAGTATTTT
.,few,TRBJ1-4,TRBV5-1,CASSLAVLGEKLFF,TGCGCCAGCAGCTTGGCGGTCCTTGGGGAAAAACTGTTTTTT
.,.,TRBJ2-7,TRBV20-1,CSSFGPAGDYEQYF,TGCAGTTCCTTCGGGCCCGCAGGGGACTACGAGCAGTACTTC
TRBD2,few,TRBJ2-3,TRBV11-2,CASSLELRGRASTDTQYF,TGTGCCAGCAGCTTAGAACTTCGGGGGAGGGCTAGCACAGATACGCAGTATTTT
.,.,TRBJ2-4,TRBV4-3,CASSQDGYNGGAKNIQYF,TGCGCCAGCAGCCAAGATGGTTACAACGGAGGAGCCAAAAACATTCAGTACTTC
TRBD2,.,TRBJ2-4,TRBV20-1,CSAAGAGGPLLAKNIQYF,TGCAGCGCTGCTGGGGCGGGAGGGCCTTTACTAGCCAAAAACATTCAGTACTTC
TRBD1,few,TRBJ2-7,TRBV20-1,CSASGGQDYEQYF,TGCAGTGCTAGTGGTGGACAGGACTACGAGCAGTACTTC
TRBD2,many,TRBJ2-2,TRBV20-1,CSARDLAGSYTGELFF,TGCAGTGCTAGAGATTTAGCGGGTAGCTACACCGGGGAGCTGTTTTTT
.,.,TRBJ2-5,TRBV9,CASSVTGDRNQETQYF,TGTGCCAGCAGCGTTACCGGGGACCGTAACCAAGAGACCCAGTACTTC
TRBD2,many,TRBJ2-1,TRBV29-1,CSVEGLAALPGSYNEQFF,TGCAGCGTGGAGGGACTAGCAGCTCTCCCAGGCTCCTACAATGAGCAGTTCTTC
.,few,TRBJ2-2,TRBV19,CASDPTPWATGELFF,TGTGCCAGCGATCCGACTCCGTGGGCCACCGGGGAGCTGTTTTTT
.,.,TRBJ2-7,TRBV20-1,CSASDTGGTLNEQYF,TGCAGTGCTAGCGATACGGGCGGAACCCTCAACGAGCAGTACTTC
TRBD2,.,TRBJ2-1,TRBV24-1,CATSDLLAGYNEQFF,TGTGCCACCAGTGATTTATTAGCGGGATACAATGAGCAGTTCTTC
.,.,TRBJ2-3,TRBV27,CASSLSSWPTDTQYF,TGTGCCAGCAGTTTATCGTCCTGGCCCACAGATACGCAGTATTTT
.,.,TRBJ1-3,TRBV29-1,CSVVSRGSGNTIYF,TGCAGCGTTGTCTCCAGGGGCTCTGGAAACACCATATATTTT
TRBD2,few,TRBJ2-7,TRBV12-3/TRBV12-4,CASRGGLAGTYEQYF,TGTGCCAGCAGGGGGGGACTAGCGGGGACTTACGAGCAGTACTTC
.,.,TRBJ2-3,TRBV5-6,CASSTGVPSTDTQYF,TGTGCCAGCAGCACCGGGGTCCCTAGCACAGATACGCAGTATTTT
TRBD2,many,TRBJ2-7,TRBV7-3,CASSFFLAEASEQYF,TGTGCCAGCAGCTTCTTTCTAGCGGAAGCAAGCGAGCAGTACTTC